One T cell receptor (beta chain) is described in this entry. The antigen remains undetermined. These data are taken from a study of Ad26.COV2.S vaccination and SARS-CoV-2 variants. Notes on the study in general: Comparability of non-spike TCR breadth was observed across vaccine and placebo recipients.

V was trimmed by 0 bases and J by 3 bases, leaving 13 bases between them. Germline CDR1 LGHDT, CDR2 YNNKEL (reference sequence). This CDR3 spans 16 amino acids. TCRdb's table, derived via immunoSEQ multiplex PCR, lists solely in-frame clones and lacks some. Seen here are about half a million clones, roughly nine tenths observed once, and the top ten hold 1.5% to 2%. Described treatment: about 20 received Ad26.COV2.S at low or high dose, single or two shots; five or six received placebo; per-sample allocation not given. Samples came from day 63 after the first vaccine or placebo injection. The receptor was derived from a person aged 18-65 years who received the Ad26.COV2.S COVID-19 vaccine or a placebo. The chain links TRBV3-1 (or the pseudogene TRBV3-2) to TRBJ2-3, with a weak D call TRBD2 (6 bases). Sequences were derived from peripheral blood, sampled in a trial of Ad26.COV2.S vaccine versus placebo. The CDR3 DNA follows: TGTGCCAGCAGCCAAGAAGGTTCCGGGGGAACAGATACGCAGTATTTT. Its translation: CASSQEGSGGTDTQYF.